This entry describes one T cell receptor beta chain. The data belong to a study of blood T cell repertoires in COVID-19. For the study at large: COVID-19 samples collected from the United States, Italy and Spain covered acute and convalescent phases. PBMCs, B-cell-depleted T cells, or T cells provided the cDNA or gDNA that made up the material.

CDR1 is SGHAT, CDR2 FQNNGV, per germline. The CDR3 has 13 amino acids. The junction had 0 bases not matched to a gene; V was cut back by 1 base and J by 7 bases. In the study's own analysis: From reference gene primer amplification, estimates of nucleated cell counts were derived. This table comes from immunoSEQ multiplex PCR, and its TCRdb copy is limited to in-frame clones, with some not included. V, J and clone size are taken as reported in that table, and D and trimming were inferred from the DNA itself. The data hold 130,000 to 150,000 clones, with about four fifths observed a single time. The gene calls are TRBV11-2 and TRBJ2-7, with 11 bases identical to TRBD2. Sequenced material: peripheral blood. The receptor was isolated from a human donor in a cohort sampled during active COVID-19. In DNA form, the CDR3 reads TGTGCCAGCAGCTTAGTAGCGGGGGGGGAGCAGTACTTC. Protein product: CASSLVAGGEQYF.